The present TCR beta chain was sequenced within a study of blood T cell repertoires in COVID-19. Overall study context: In each case, the material was cDNA or gDNA derived from T cells, B-cell-depleted T cells, or PBMCs.

CDR1 and CDR2 (germline): SGHNT, YYREEE (reference sequence). This CDR3 is 16 amino acids long. The junction had 13 bases not matched to a gene; V was cut back by 4 bases and J by 7 bases. Authors' analysis steps: Reference gene primers were amplified, and this amplification served to estimate nucleated cell counts. The repertoire was sequenced with immunoSEQ multiplex PCR; TCRdb's copy has only in-frame clones and lacks some. Clonal size and the V and J genes are those of that table, whereas D and trimming came from the DNA. The sample shows 95,000 to 110,000 clones, around nine tenths of them seen only once.

This chain links TRBV5-4 with TRBJ1-1, with 10 bases identical to TRBD1. The TCR sequence derives from a woman aged 30 to 39 with acute or convalescent COVID-19. The sequenced sample consisted of peripheral blood. CDR3 amino acids: CASSPGTGDPMGEAFF. For the CDR3, the DNA is TGTGCCAGCAGCCCCGGGACAGGGGACCCTATGGGTGAAGCTTTCTTT.